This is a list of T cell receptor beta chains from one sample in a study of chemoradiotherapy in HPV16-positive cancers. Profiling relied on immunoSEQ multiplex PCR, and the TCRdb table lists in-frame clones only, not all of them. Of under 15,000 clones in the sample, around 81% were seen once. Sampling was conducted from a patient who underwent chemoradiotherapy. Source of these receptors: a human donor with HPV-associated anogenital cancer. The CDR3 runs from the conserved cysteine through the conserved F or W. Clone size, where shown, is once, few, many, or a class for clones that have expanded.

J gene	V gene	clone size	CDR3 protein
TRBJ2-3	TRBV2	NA	CASSGTGGLDTQYF
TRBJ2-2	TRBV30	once	CARGGTGELFF
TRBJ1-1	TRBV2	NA	CASKLDTRDTEAFF
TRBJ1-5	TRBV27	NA	CASSLLGGPNQPQHF
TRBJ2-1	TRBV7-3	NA	CASSLRGADRSISSSYNEQFF
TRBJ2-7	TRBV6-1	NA	CATEGAYEQYF
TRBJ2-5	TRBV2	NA	CASSEAATWGGGARETQYF
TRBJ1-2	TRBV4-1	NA	CASSHPPRRGKHTF
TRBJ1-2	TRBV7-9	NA	CASSLSDSLRGYTF
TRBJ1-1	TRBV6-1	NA	CASSETPNTEAFF
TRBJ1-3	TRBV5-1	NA	CASAPSTTGNTIYF
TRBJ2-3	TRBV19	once	CASSIGNSYTDTQYF
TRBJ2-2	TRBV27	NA	CASSPRGQGTGELFF
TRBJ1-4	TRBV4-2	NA	CASRVITTATNEKLFF
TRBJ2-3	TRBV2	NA	CASRGDLTDTQYF
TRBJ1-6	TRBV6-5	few	CASRRPPLHF
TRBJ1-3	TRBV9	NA	CASSEGVGSGNTIYF
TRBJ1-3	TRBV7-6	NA	CASSLGQGWAGNTIYF
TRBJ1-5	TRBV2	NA	CASTEQGVQPQHF
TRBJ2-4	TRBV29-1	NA	CSAPGAKNIQYF
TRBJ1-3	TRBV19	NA	CASSTHGQGSGNTIYF
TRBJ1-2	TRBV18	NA	CASSPGAYRDHYGYTF
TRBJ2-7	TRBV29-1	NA	CSVRREKVYEQYF
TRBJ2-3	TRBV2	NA	CASSESTGGLTDTQYF
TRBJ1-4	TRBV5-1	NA	CASSLDARASREKLFF
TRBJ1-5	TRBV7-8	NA	CASSLVQGVQPQHF
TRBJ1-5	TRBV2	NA	CASSLLGNQPQHF
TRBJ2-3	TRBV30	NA	CAWNPSWADTQYF
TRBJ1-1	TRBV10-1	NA	CASSESKMQGARMDKEAFF
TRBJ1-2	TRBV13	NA	CASSLYGPRGGYTF
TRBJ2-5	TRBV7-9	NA	CASSTRTQKETQYF
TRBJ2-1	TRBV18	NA	CASSPTGVTGPQRFNEQFF
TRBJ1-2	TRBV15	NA	CATSREEGDGYTF
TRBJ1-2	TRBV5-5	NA	CASSLPQGDYGYTF
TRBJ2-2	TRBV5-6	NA	CASSLVSGELFF
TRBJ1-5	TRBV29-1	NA	CSVGTGGNQPQHF
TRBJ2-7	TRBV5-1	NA	CASSLEGDTFYEQYF
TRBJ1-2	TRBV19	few	CASSAGTGLLYTF
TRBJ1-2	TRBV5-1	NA	CASSRGQIREGYTF
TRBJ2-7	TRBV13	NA	CASSLTGGVGEQYF
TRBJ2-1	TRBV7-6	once	CASSGGRGINEQFF
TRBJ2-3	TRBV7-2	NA	CASSPRGQDDTQYF
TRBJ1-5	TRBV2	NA	CASGTGTNQPQHF
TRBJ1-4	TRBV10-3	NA	CAISDRGYSEKLFF
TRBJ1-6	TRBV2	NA	CASRGQFENSPLHF
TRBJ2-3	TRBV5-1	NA	CASNLRGDTQYF
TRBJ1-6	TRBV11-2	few	CASRQTAFSYNSPLHF
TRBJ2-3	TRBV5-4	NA	CASSDLASTTDTQYF
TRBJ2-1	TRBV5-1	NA	CASSLGQLRGYNEQFF
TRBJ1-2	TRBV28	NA	CASSLIGGDRGSYGYTF
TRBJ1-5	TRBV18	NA	CASSQSGIGRGQPQHF
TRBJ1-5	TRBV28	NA	CASNRQSNQPQHF
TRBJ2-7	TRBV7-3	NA	CASSLGRGGDEQYF
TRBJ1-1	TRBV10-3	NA	CAISEDGTPMNTEAFF
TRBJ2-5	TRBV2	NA	CASSELAGGLGTQYF